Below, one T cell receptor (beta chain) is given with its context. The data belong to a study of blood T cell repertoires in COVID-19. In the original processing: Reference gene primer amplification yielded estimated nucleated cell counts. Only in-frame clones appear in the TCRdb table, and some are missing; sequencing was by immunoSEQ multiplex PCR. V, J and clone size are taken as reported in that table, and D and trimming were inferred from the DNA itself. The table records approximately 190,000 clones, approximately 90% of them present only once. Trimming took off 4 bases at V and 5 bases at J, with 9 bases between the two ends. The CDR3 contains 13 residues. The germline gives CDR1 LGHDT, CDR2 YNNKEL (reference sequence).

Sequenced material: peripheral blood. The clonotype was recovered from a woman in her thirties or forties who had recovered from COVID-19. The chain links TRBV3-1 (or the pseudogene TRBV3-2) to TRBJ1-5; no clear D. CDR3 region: CASSPGRDQPQHF. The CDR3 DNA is TGTGCCAGCAGCCCCGGGAGGGATCAGCCCCAGCATTTT.